Included here is one T cell receptor beta chain sequence, with context. The CDR3 covers 15 residues. J was trimmed by 10 bases and V by 1 base; bases with no gene match: 6. CDR1 is MGHRA and CDR2 is YSYEKL in the germline V gene. Profiling relied on immunoSEQ multiplex PCR, and the TCRdb table lists in-frame clones only, not all of them. The repertoire includes roughly 13,000 clones, about 80% of them detected once, and 30% to 50% sits in the top ten. These data originate in a study of T cell responses to AZD1222 COVID-19 vaccine. The receptor was isolated from an adult who received the AZD1222 COVID-19 vaccine. The chain links TRBV4-1 to TRBJ1-6; 8 nucleotides agree with TRBD1. Specimen: peripheral blood, collected 28 days after the second AZD1222 dose. CDR3 sequence (DNA): TGCGCCAGCAGCCAAGTCGTCAGGGGGCAGTCACCCCTCCACTTT. Protein: CASSQVVRGQSPLHF.